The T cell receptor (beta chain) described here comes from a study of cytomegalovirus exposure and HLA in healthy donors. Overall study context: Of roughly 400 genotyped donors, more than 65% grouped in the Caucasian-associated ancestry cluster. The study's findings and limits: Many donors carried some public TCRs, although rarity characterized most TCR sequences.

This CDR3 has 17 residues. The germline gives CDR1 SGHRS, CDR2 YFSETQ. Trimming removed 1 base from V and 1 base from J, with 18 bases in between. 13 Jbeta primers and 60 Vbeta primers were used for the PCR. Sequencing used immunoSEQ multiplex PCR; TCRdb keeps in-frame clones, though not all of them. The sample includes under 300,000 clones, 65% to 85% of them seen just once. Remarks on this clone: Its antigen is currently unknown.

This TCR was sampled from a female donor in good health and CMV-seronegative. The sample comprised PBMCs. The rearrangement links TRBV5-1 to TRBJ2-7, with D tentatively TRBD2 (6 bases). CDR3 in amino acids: CASSLISGALMSYEQYF. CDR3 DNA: TGCGCCAGCAGCTTGATTAGCGGAGCCCTTATGTCCTACGAGCAGTACTTC.